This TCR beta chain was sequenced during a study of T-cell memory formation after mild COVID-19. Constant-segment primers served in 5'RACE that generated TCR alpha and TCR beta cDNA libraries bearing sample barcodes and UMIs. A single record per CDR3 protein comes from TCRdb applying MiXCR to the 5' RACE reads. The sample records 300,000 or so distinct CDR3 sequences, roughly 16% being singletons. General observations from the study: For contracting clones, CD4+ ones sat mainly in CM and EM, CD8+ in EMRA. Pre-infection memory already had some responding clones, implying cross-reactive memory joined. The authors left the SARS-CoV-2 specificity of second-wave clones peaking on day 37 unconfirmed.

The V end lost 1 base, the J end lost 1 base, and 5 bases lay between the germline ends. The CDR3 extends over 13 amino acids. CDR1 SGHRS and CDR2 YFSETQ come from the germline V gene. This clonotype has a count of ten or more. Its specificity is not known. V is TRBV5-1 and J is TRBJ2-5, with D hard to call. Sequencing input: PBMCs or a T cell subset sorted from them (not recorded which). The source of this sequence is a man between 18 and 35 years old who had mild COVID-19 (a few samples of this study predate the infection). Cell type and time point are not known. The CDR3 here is CASSLRSQETQYF. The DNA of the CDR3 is TGCGCCAGCAGCTTGAGGAGCCAAGAGACCCAGTACTTC. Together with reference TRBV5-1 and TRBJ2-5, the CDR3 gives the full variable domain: KAGVTQTPRYLIKTRGQQVTLSCSPISGHRSVSWYQQTPGQGLQFLFEYFSETQRNKGNFPGRFSGRQFSNSRSEMNVSTLELGDSALYLCASSLRSQETQYFGPGTRLLVL.